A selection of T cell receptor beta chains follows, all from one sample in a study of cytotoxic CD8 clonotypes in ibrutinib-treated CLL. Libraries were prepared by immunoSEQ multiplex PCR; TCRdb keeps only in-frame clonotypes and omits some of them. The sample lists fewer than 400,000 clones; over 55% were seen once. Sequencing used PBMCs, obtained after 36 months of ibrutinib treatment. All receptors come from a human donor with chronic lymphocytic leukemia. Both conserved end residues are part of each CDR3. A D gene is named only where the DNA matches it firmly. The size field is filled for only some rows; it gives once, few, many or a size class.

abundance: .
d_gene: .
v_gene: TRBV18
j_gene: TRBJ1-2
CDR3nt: TGTGCCAGCGAAAGGTCCAGGGAGGATGGCTACACCTTC
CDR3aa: CASERSREDGYTF

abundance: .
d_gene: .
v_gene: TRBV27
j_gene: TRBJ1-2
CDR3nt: TGTGCCAGCAGTCCCCGGGTCTTAACTAACTATGGCTACACCTTC
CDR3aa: CASSPRVLTNYGYTF

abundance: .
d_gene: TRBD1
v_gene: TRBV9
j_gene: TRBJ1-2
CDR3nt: TGTGCCAGCAGCGTTCACAGGGGTTCTGACTATGGCTACACCTTC
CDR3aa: CASSVHRGSDYGYTF

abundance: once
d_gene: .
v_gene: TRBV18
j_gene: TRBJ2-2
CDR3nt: TGTGCCAGCTCACCAAAGGCAGGGAGCACCGGGGAGCTGTTTTTT
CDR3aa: CASSPKAGSTGELFF

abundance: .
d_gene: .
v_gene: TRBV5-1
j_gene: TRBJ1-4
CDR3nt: TGCGCCAGCAGCTTTATGAGTGCTAATGAAAAACTGTTTTTT
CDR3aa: CASSFMSANEKLFF

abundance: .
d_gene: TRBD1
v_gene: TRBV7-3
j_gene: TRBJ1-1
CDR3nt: TGTGCCAGCAGCTTAATGGGACAGGGGCTTGGCACTGAAGCTTTCTTT
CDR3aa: CASSLMGQGLGTEAFF

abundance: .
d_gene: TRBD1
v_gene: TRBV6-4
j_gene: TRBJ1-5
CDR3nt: TGTGCCAGCAGCCCGACAGGGGGCAATCAGCCCCAGCATTTT
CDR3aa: CASSPTGGNQPQHF

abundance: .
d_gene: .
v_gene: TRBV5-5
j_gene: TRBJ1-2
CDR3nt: TGTGCCAGCAGCCCAATTGTAGAAAACTATGGCTACACCTTC
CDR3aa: CASSPIVENYGYTF

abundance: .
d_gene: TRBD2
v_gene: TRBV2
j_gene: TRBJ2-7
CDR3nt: TGTGCCAGCAACGGGGGGTACGAGCAGTACTTC
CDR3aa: CASNGGYEQYF

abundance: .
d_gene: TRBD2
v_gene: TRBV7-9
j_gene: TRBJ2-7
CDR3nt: TGTGCCAGCAGCTTAGCGACTAGCGTAAGAAACTACGAGCAGTACTTC
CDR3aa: CASSLATSVRNYEQYF

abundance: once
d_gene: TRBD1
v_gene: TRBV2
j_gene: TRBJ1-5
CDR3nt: TGTGCCAGCAGCGGGACAGGTCATCAGCCCCAGCATTTT
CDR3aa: CASSGTGHQPQHF

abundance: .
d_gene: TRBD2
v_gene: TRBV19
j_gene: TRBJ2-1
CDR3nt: TGTGCCAGTGGACTAGCGGGAGAAGATGAGCAGTTCTTC
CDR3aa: CASGLAGEDEQFF

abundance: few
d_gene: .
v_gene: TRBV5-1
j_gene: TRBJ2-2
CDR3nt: TGCGCCAGCAGCTTGGTTCAGGACACCGGGGAGCTGTTTTTT
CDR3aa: CASSLVQDTGELFF

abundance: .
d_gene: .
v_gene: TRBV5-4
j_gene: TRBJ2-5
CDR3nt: TGTGCCAGCAGCTTGGTGCCGGAGACCCAGTACTTC
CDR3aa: CASSLVPETQYF

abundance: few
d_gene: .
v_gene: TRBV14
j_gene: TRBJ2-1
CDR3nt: TGTGCCAGCAGCCTCCTCGGGAGCCTGGTCAACAATGAGCAGTTCTTC
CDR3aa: CASSLLGSLVNNEQFF

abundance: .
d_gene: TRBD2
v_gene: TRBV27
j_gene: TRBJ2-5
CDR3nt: TGTGCCAGCAGGTTAGCGGGGGGGCCGGAGGAGACCCAGTACTTC
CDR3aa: CASRLAGGPEETQYF

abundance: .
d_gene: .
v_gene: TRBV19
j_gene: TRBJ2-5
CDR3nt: TGTGCCAGTAGTATACGAGTATACGGCGACCGAAAAGAGACCCAGTACTTC
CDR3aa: CASSIRVYGDRKETQYF

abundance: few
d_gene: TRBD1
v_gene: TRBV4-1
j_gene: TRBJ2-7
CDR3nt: TGCGCCAGCAGCCAAGTCGGGACAGGGGGCTACGAGCAGTACTTC
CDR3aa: CASSQVGTGGYEQYF

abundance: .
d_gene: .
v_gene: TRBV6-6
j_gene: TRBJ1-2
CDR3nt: TGTGCCAGCAGTCACCGGGACGTACCTAACTATGGCTACACCTTC
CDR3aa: CASSHRDVPNYGYTF

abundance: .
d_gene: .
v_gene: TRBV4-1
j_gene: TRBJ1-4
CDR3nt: TGCGCCAGCAGCCAAGACAGGGTTGGATTCAACTCTAATGAAAAACTGTTTTTT
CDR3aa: CASSQDRVGFNSNEKLFF

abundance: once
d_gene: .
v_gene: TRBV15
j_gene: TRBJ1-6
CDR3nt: TGTGCCACCAGCAGGCCGTCGGGGGCGCATAGCCATAATTCACCCCTCCACTTT
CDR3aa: CATSRPSGAHSHNSPLHF

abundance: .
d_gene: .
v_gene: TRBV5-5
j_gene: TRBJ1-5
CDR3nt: TGTGCCAGCAGCTTGGATGGACTCCGGGAAAATCAGCCCCAGCATTTT
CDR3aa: CASSLDGLRENQPQHF

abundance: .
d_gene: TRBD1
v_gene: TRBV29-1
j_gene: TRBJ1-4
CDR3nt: TGCAGCGTACAGGGGACTAATGAAAAACTGTTTTTT
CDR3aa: CSVQGTNEKLFF

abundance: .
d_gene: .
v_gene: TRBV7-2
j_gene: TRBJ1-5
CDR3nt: TGTGCCAGCAGCTTAGCGGGTTTGGGCAATCAGCCCCAGCATTTT
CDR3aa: CASSLAGLGNQPQHF

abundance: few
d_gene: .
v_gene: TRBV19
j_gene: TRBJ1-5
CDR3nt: TGTGCCAGTAGCAAAGCGACGGCAAATCAGCCCCAGCATTTT
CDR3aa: CASSKATANQPQHF

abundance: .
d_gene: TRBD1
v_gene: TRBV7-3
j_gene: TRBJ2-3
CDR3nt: TGTGCCAGCAGCCACGACAGGGGAAAGGGTACGCAGTATTTT
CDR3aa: CASSHDRGKGTQYF

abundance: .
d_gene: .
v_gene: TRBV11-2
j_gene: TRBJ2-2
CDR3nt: TGTGCCAGCAGCTCGATTCATTTTCTCCCCGGGGAGCTGTTTTTT
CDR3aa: CASSSIHFLPGELFF

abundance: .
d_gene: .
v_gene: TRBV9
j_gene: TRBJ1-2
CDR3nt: TGTGCCAGCAGCGTAGGGGACACTTTGGGCTACACCTTC
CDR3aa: CASSVGDTLGYTF

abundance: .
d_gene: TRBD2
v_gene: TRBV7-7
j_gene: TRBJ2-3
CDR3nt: TGTGCCAGCAGCACTAGCGGGGGCACAGATACGCAGTATTTT
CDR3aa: CASSTSGGTDTQYF

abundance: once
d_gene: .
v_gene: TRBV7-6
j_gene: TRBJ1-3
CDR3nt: TGTGCCAGCAGCTTACAGGGTCCCTCTGGAAACACCATATATTTT
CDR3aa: CASSLQGPSGNTIYF

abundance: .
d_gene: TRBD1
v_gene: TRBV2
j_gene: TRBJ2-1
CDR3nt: TGTGCCAGCACCGGAGGGCAACAGGGGGCGAAAGGGAAAAGCTCCTACAATGAGCAGTTCTTC
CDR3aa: CASTGGQQGAKGKSSYNEQFF

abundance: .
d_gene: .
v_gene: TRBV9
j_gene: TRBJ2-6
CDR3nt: TGTGCCAGCAGCGTAGAGATGGCGAGTATGCGGTATTCTGGGGCCAACGTCCTGACTTTC
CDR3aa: CASSVEMASMRYSGANVLTF

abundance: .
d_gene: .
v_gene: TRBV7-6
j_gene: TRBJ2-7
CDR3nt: TGTGCCAGCAGCACGGCGGGGATAGGCCCCTACGAGCAGTACTTC
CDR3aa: CASSTAGIGPYEQYF

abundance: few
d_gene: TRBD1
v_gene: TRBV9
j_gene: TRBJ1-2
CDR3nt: TGTGCCAGCAGCGCGGGGACAGGGAGTGGCTACACCTTC
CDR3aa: CASSAGTGSGYTF

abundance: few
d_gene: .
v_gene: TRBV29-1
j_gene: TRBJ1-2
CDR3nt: TGCAGCGCCTTTGTCAGGGATGGCTACACCTTC
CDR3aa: CSAFVRDGYTF

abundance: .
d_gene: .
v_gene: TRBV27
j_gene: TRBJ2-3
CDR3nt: TGTGCCAGCAGTTTGATCCCCGCAGATACGCAGTATTTT
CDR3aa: CASSLIPADTQYF

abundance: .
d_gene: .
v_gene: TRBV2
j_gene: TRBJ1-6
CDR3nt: TGTGCCAGCAGCCCAAAATTCCACTTT
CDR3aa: CASSPKFHF

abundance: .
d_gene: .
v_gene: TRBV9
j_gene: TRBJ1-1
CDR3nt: TGTGCCAGCACCGAAGGGGGGGGCACTGAAGCTTTCTTT
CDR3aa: CASTEGGGTEAFF

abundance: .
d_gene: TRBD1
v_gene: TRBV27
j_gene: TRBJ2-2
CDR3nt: TGTGCCAGCAGCCGAGTGATGACAGGGGGAATCACCGGGGAGCTGTTTTTT
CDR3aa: CASSRVMTGGITGELFF

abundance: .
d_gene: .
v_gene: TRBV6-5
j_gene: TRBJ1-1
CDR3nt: TGTGCCAGCAGCCTTCTGGGGAGGCCTGAAGCTTTCTTT
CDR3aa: CASSLLGRPEAFF

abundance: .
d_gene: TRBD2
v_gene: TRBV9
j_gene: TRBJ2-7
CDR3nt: TGTGCCAGCAGCGCCGGACTAGCGGGAGGGCCCGAGCAGTACTTC
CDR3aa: CASSAGLAGGPEQYF